Listed below are T cell receptor beta chains from one sample, sequenced in a study of control samples from healthy donors and cancer patients. The repertoire was sequenced with immunoSEQ multiplex PCR; TCRdb's copy has only in-frame clones and lacks some. The sample shows 130,000 to 150,000 clones, over 90% of them seen only once. Sequencing input: PBMCs. These receptors were taken from a man in his sixties with colorectal cancer. Each CDR3 is given with its conserved first and last residue. Fields, in order: CDR3 DNA, CDR3 protein, clone size, D gene, V gene, J gene. A D gene is named only where the DNA matches it firmly. Clone sizes are given selectively: once, few, many, or a class where the clone is expanded.

CDR3 DNA: TGTGCCAGCAGTTCTCGGGGGGCCTTTGAAGCTTTCTTT; CDR3 protein: CASSSRGAFEAFF; clone size: .; D gene: .; V gene: TRBV12-3/TRBV12-4; J gene: TRBJ1-1
CDR3 DNA: TGTGCCAGCAGTTACTATACAGGGAACACTGAAGCTTTCTTT; CDR3 protein: CASSYYTGNTEAFF; clone size: .; D gene: .; V gene: TRBV6-5; J gene: TRBJ1-1
CDR3 DNA: TGTGCCAGTACCCAGGGGCGCATGAATACGCAGTATTTT; CDR3 protein: CASTQGRMNTQYF; clone size: .; D gene: .; V gene: TRBV19; J gene: TRBJ2-3
CDR3 DNA: TGTGCCAGCAGCCAAGAAGAAGGGGGGCCCCACGAGCAGTACTTC; CDR3 protein: CASSQEEGGPHEQYF; clone size: .; D gene: .; V gene: TRBV4-2; J gene: TRBJ2-7
CDR3 DNA: TGTGCCAGTAGTATAGTGGGCAGTAACTCTGGGGCCAACGTCCTGACTTTC; CDR3 protein: CASSIVGSNSGANVLTF; clone size: .; D gene: .; V gene: TRBV19; J gene: TRBJ2-6
CDR3 DNA: TGTGCCAGCAGCCAAGAGCGACTAGCGGCCCACGAGCAGTACTTC; CDR3 protein: CASSQERLAAHEQYF; clone size: .; D gene: TRBD2; V gene: TRBV4-2; J gene: TRBJ2-7
CDR3 DNA: TGTGCCAGCAGCCAAGATCAGCTGATTAACTATGGCTACACCTTC; CDR3 protein: CASSQDQLINYGYTF; clone size: .; D gene: .; V gene: TRBV3-1/TRBV3-2; J gene: TRBJ1-2
CDR3 DNA: TGTGCCAGCAGTTCTACAGGGGCTAATGAGCAGTTCTTC; CDR3 protein: CASSSTGANEQFF; clone size: few; D gene: TRBD1; V gene: TRBV12-3/TRBV12-4; J gene: TRBJ2-1
CDR3 DNA: TGTGCCACCTCAGGGTGGCGAGAGACCCAGTACTTC; CDR3 protein: CATSGWRETQYF; clone size: .; D gene: .; V gene: TRBV7-9; J gene: TRBJ2-5
CDR3 DNA: TGTGCCAGTAGTATAGGGGACAGGGGCAATCAGCCCCAGCATTTT; CDR3 protein: CASSIGDRGNQPQHF; clone size: .; D gene: TRBD1; V gene: TRBV19; J gene: TRBJ1-5
CDR3 DNA: TGTGCCAGCTCACTGGACAGCTCTGGAAACACCATATATTTT; CDR3 protein: CASSLDSSGNTIYF; clone size: .; D gene: .; V gene: TRBV18; J gene: TRBJ1-3
CDR3 DNA: TGTGCCAGCAGTAATCAGGGGACGAGCACAGATACGCAGTATTTT; CDR3 protein: CASSNQGTSTDTQYF; clone size: .; D gene: .; V gene: TRBV2; J gene: TRBJ2-3
CDR3 DNA: TGTGCCAGCAGCCCACAGGGGACGGGAACCTACAATGAGCAGTTCTTC; CDR3 protein: CASSPQGTGTYNEQFF; clone size: .; D gene: TRBD1; V gene: TRBV5-4; J gene: TRBJ2-1
CDR3 DNA: TGCGCCAGCAGAGCCGGGACAGGGCGGAACACTGAAGCTTTCTTT; CDR3 protein: CASRAGTGRNTEAFF; clone size: .; D gene: TRBD1; V gene: TRBV10-2; J gene: TRBJ1-1
CDR3 DNA: TGTGCCTGGAGCGCCACCAGATTCTCGTCGGGGGGGCCTATAGACGAGCAGTACTTC; CDR3 protein: CAWSATRFSSGGPIDEQYF; clone size: .; D gene: TRBD2; V gene: TRBV30; J gene: TRBJ2-7
CDR3 DNA: TGTGCCAGTGAGGGTCCGACTAGCGGGGGGCCGGAGACCCAGTACTTC; CDR3 protein: CASEGPTSGGPETQYF; clone size: .; D gene: TRBD2; V gene: TRBV19; J gene: TRBJ2-5
CDR3 DNA: TGTGCCAGCAGAAACAGGGACCTCCAATTTAGCACAGATACGCAGTATTTT; CDR3 protein: CASRNRDLQFSTDTQYF; clone size: .; D gene: .; V gene: TRBV3-1/TRBV3-2; J gene: TRBJ2-3
CDR3 DNA: TGTGCCAGCTATAGGGCAGCCATGATGGACTATGGCTACACCTTC; CDR3 protein: CASYRAAMMDYGYTF; clone size: .; D gene: .; V gene: TRBV6-5; J gene: TRBJ1-2
CDR3 DNA: TGCGCCAGCACCCTTTCTGCTGCGAACACCGGGGAGCTGTTTTTT; CDR3 protein: CASTLSAANTGELFF; clone size: .; D gene: .; V gene: TRBV5-1; J gene: TRBJ2-2
CDR3 DNA: TGCGCCAGCAGGAGAGGAGCGGGGAACACCGGGGAGCTGTTTTTT; CDR3 protein: CASRRGAGNTGELFF; clone size: .; D gene: .; V gene: TRBV10-2; J gene: TRBJ2-2
CDR3 DNA: TGCGCCAGCAGTGGGTACGGACAGGGAAAAGAGACCCAGTACTTC; CDR3 protein: CASSGYGQGKETQYF; clone size: .; D gene: TRBD1; V gene: TRBV10-2; J gene: TRBJ2-5
CDR3 DNA: TGTGCCAGCAGCGTAGGCAGGGGTGAAATTGTCGGCTACACCTTC; CDR3 protein: CASSVGRGEIVGYTF; clone size: .; D gene: .; V gene: TRBV9; J gene: TRBJ1-2
CDR3 DNA: TGTGCCAGCAGCCAAGGCCCCAGGGGGAAGGGAAACACTGAAGCTTTCTTT; CDR3 protein: CASSQGPRGKGNTEAFF; clone size: .; D gene: TRBD1; V gene: TRBV14; J gene: TRBJ1-1
CDR3 DNA: TGTGCCAGCAGCCAAGAACAGGGGGCGAGGTATGGCTACACCTTC; CDR3 protein: CASSQEQGARYGYTF; clone size: .; D gene: TRBD1; V gene: TRBV3-1/TRBV3-2; J gene: TRBJ1-2
CDR3 DNA: TGTGCCAGCAGCTTGAGCGGGGGTCACGGGGAGCTGTTTTTT; CDR3 protein: CASSLSGGHGELFF; clone size: once; D gene: TRBD2; V gene: TRBV7-8; J gene: TRBJ2-2
CDR3 DNA: TGTGCCACCAGCGGAGGTAGCGGGGGGGCCTCCTACGAGCAGTACTTC; CDR3 protein: CATSGGSGGASYEQYF; clone size: few; D gene: TRBD2; V gene: TRBV15; J gene: TRBJ2-7
CDR3 DNA: TGTGCCAGCAGTCGCGGGGGAACATACAATGAGCAGTTCTTC; CDR3 protein: CASSRGGTYNEQFF; clone size: .; D gene: TRBD2; V gene: TRBV5-5; J gene: TRBJ2-1